The clone carrying this T cell receptor beta chain appeared a single time. Its specificity is unknown. This specimen belongs to a study of cytomegalovirus exposure and HLA in healthy donors. CDR3 length: 15 amino acids. V lost 5 bases to trimming and J lost 5 bases; unmatched junction nucleotides: 5. Germline loops: CDR1 MNHEY, CDR2 SVGAGI. The protocol was immunoSEQ multiplex PCR, while the TCRdb copy is restricted to in-frame clones and leaves out a portion. Of some 260,000 clones listed, more than 85% are singletons. Points from the study as a whole: Subsequent analysis of the approximately 120 validation repertoires found a tendency for first-cohort TCR clusters to co-occur. Accounts indicate the classifier identified cytomegalovirus status with strong specificity and sensitivity. Rare TCR sequences dominated, though some public TCRs recurred in many donors.

V and J are TRBV6-5 and TRBJ2-7; 14 bases align to TRBD2. The TCR sequence derives from a man between 18 and 35 years old in good health and CMV-seropositive. Input material: PBMCs. The CDR3 coding sequence is TGTGCCAGCAGTCCCGGACTAGCGGGAGGTAACGAGCAGTACTTC. Translating it yields CASSPGLAGGNEQYF.